This T cell receptor (beta chain) was recorded in a study of blood T cells in healthy people across ages. The second PCR ran roughly 7 to 12 cycles with a sample-barcoded 5' primer and J-beta primers. Each cDNA molecule, via a template-switch adaptor with 12 random nucleotides, was tagged. Every sample produced at least 3 million CDR3-containing paired-end reads. TCRdb re-analysed the 5' RACE reads in MiXCR, keeping a single row per CDR3 protein. The table has 1.5 million to 2 million distinct CDR3 sequences, around half seen once; the top ten hold roughly 2.1%. The source material was blood. This TCR derives from a woman aged 35 to 49 in good health.

The DNA for the CDR3 is TGTGCCACCAGCAGAGTGGGCGAACTAGCGGGATATCAAGAGACCCAGTACTTC. It encodes CATSRVGELAGYQETQYF. The V and J genes are TRBV15 and TRBJ2-5, with 10 nucleotides matching TRBD2. The junction had 10 bases not matched to a gene; V was cut back by 1 base and J by 2 bases. CDR3 size: 18 residues. Germline CDR1 reads LNHNV; CDR2 reads YYDKDF (reference sequence).